This T cell receptor beta chain emerged from a study of T cells in localized non-small cell lung cancer. Using immunoSEQ multiplex PCR, the repertoire was profiled, and TCRdb retains in-frame clones only, with some absent. The sample has tens of thousands of clones, about 86% seen once. Study conclusions and caveats: A median of approximately 50 clones ranked among the top 100 in tumor appeared in adjacent lung. There was higher T cell clonality in uninvolved adjacent lung than in tumor, and it was highest there. Sequencing involved a lone tumor region, leaving heterogeneity possible.

A word on this clone: Its antigen is as yet unknown.

The sequencing used peripheral blood, collected before any cancer treatment. This sequence originates from a man aged 35 to 69 with stage I lung adenocarcinoma.

The CDR3 nucleotides read TGTGCCAGCAGCCTTAGCGGGATTGACGGGGAGCTGTTTTTT. Amino acid sequence: CASSLSGIDGELFF. The chain carries TRBV7-2 and TRBJ2-2; TRBD2 matches at 8 bases. Germline V gene sequence: CDR1 SGHTA, CDR2 FQGNSA. This CDR3 is built from 14 residues. V trimming: 5 bases; J trimming: 7 bases; junction bases outside the gene matches: 6. Full variable domain (outside the CDR3, taken from reference TRBV7-2 and TRBJ2-2): GAGVSQSPSNKVTEKGKDVELRCDPISGHTALYWYRQSLGQGLEFLIYFQGNSAPDKSGLPSDRFSAERTGGSVSTLTIQRTQQEDSAVYLCASSLSGIDGELFFGEGSRLTVL.